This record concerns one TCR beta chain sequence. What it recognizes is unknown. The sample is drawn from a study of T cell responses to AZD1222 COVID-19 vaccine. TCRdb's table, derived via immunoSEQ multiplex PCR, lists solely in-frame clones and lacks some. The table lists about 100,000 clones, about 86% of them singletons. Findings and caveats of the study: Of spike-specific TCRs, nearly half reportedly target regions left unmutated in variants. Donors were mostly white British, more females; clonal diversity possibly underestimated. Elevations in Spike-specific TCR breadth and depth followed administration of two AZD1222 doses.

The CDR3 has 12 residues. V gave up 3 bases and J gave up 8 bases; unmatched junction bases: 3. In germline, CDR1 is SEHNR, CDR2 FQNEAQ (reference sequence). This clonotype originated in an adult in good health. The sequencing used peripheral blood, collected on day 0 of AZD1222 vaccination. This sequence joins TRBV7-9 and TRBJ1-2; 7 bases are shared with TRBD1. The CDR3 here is CASSFTGEGYTF. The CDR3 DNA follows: TGTGCCAGCAGCTTCACAGGGGAGGGCTACACCTTC.